These T cell receptor beta chains were read from a single sample in a study of T cells after yellow fever vaccination. TCRdb re-called the 5' RACE reads with MiXCR, one entry per CDR3 protein. The table includes some 390,000 distinct CDR3 sequences, 6.2% detected once. The sequencing used PBMCs, collected 5 days after the yellow fever booster vaccination. Receptors originate from a man aged 25-45 years who received the YFV17D yellow fever vaccine. Each CDR3 is given with its conserved first and last residue. A D gene is named only where the DNA matches it firmly. The size field is filled for only some rows; it gives once, few, many or a size class.

v_gene	j_gene	d_gene	abundance	CDR3aa	CDR3nt
TRBV6-5	TRBJ2-1	TRBD2	-	CASSYGRAGGRNEQFF	TGTGCCAGCAGTTACGGGCGAGCGGGAGGGCGGAATGAGCAGTTCTTC
TRBV30	TRBJ1-1	TRBD1	few	CAWSPLGTGATEAFF	TGTGCCTGGAGTCCCCTGGGGACAGGGGCCACTGAAGCTTTCTTT
TRBV12-3/TRBV12-4	TRBJ2-5	-	many	CASRTPGETQYF	TGTGCCAGCCGTACACCCGGAGAGACCCAGTACTTC
TRBV20-1	TRBJ2-7	TRBD2	few	CSATDASGRFYEQYF	TGCAGTGCTACCGACGCTAGCGGGAGGTTCTACGAGCAGTACTTC
TRBV5-1	TRBJ2-6	TRBD2	few	CASSSLAGGWNGANVLTF	TGCGCCAGCAGTTCCCTAGCGGGAGGGTGGAATGGGGCCAACGTCCTGACTTTC
TRBV30	TRBJ2-2	-	-	CAWRLNTGELFF	TGTGCCTGGAGACTAAACACCGGGGAGCTGTTTTTT
TRBV5-1	TRBJ1-1	-	-	CASSVGTQESAFF	TGCGCCAGCAGCGTCGGGACCCAGGAGAGCGCTTTCTTT
TRBV19	TRBJ2-1	TRBD2	-	CASNLAGVQNEQFF	TGTGCCAGTAACCTAGCGGGGGTTCAGAATGAGCAGTTCTTC
TRBV7-2	TRBJ2-5	-	-	CASSLDRITQYF	TGTGCCAGCAGCTTAGACAGGATCACCCAGTACTTC
TRBV10-3	TRBJ2-1	TRBD2	many	CAIRDPAGPNEQFF	TGTGCCATTCGCGACCCAGCGGGACCCAATGAGCAGTTCTTC
TRBV6-5	TRBJ1-2	-	-	CASSFAGEDGYTF	TGTGCCAGCAGTTTCGCAGGGGAAGATGGCTACACCTTC
TRBV25-1	TRBJ2-7	TRBD2	-	CASTGGLGAYEQYF	TGTGCCAGTACAGGAGGACTAGGAGCCTACGAGCAGTACTTC
TRBV5-6	TRBJ2-7	-	-	CASSSLGVIKANATVDEQYF	TGTGCCAGCAGCTCTCTGGGGGTGATAAAGGCAAACGCGACGGTCGACGAGCAGTACTTC
TRBV11-2	TRBJ2-7	-	many	CASSAHRVLQVQRPYEQYF	TGTGCCAGCAGCGCCCACAGGGTCCTGCAGGTACAACGTCCCTACGAGCAGTACTTC
TRBV18	TRBJ2-5	-	few	CASSPVNTQETQYF	TGTGCCAGCTCACCGGTGAATACCCAAGAGACCCAGTACTTC
TRBV4-3	TRBJ2-3	-	many	CASSQGTLDTQYF	TGCGCCAGCAGCCAAGGTACCTTGGATACGCAGTATTTT
TRBV20-1	TRBJ2-3	TRBD2	many	CSASPARGGTDTQYF	TGCAGTGCTAGTCCGGCCCGGGGGGGCACAGATACGCAGTATTTT
TRBV7-2	TRBJ2-7	TRBD1	many	CASSRQGNIYEQYF	TGTGCCAGCAGCCGACAGGGAAACATCTACGAGCAGTACTTC
TRBV19	TRBJ2-3	-	-	CASSIHAVAIPDTQYF	TGTGCCAGTAGTATTCACGCAGTGGCTATCCCAGATACGCAGTATTTT
TRBV12-3/TRBV12-4	TRBJ1-2	TRBD1	many	CASSLGTGGDGYTF	TGTGCCAGCAGTTTAGGGACAGGGGGCGATGGCTACACCTTC
TRBV4-3	TRBJ2-7	TRBD2	few	CASSQDERGNEQYF	TGCGCCAGCAGCCAAGATGAGCGGGGCAACGAGCAGTACTTC
TRBV19	TRBJ1-1	-	many	CASSERQHEAFF	TGTGCCAGTAGTGAACGACAGCATGAAGCTTTCTTT
TRBV2	TRBJ2-6	-	-	CAISRTAGSSGANVLTF	TGTGCCATCAGCCGGACAGCGGGGTCGTCTGGGGCCAACGTCCTGACTTTC
TRBV6-2/TRBV6-3	TRBJ2-5	TRBD2	few	CATGETSGIWTQYF	TGTGCCACTGGGGAGACTAGCGGGATTTGGACCCAGTACTTC
TRBV5-1	TRBJ2-1	TRBD1	few	CASTSARGHYNEQFF	TGCGCCAGCACCTCGGCGAGGGGGCACTACAATGAGCAGTTCTTC
TRBV7-2	TRBJ2-7	-	-	CASSSRGRGRTYEQYF	TGTGCCAGCAGCTCCCGAGGTAGGGGCCGAACCTACGAGCAGTACTTC
TRBV7-6	TRBJ1-5	-	many	CASSPTDGSNQPQHF	TGTGCCAGCAGCCCAACGGACGGTAGCAATCAGCCCCAGCATTTT
TRBV5-1	TRBJ2-7	TRBD2	few	CASSPRTGTSGYEQYF	TGCGCCAGCAGCCCCCGCACCGGGACTAGCGGCTACGAGCAGTACTTC
TRBV5-6	TRBJ2-5	TRBD2	few	CASSFPGLGETQYF	TGTGCCAGCAGTTTCCCGGGACTAGGAGAGACCCAGTACTTC
TRBV27	TRBJ2-2	-	many	CASSFSERNTGELFF	TGTGCCAGCAGTTTTAGCGAGAGGAACACCGGGGAGCTGTTTTTT
TRBV7-7	TRBJ2-7	-	many	CASSSGASSEQYF	TGTGCCAGCAGCTCCGGGGCTAGCTCCGAGCAGTACTTC
TRBV30	TRBJ2-7	-	-	CAWRGGYEQYF	TGTGCCTGGAGGGGGGGATACGAGCAGTACTTC
TRBV5-1	TRBJ1-1	TRBD1	-	CASSLARGDREGTEAFF	TGCGCCAGCAGCTTGGCGAGAGGAGACAGGGAGGGCACTGAAGCTTTCTTT
TRBV6-1	TRBJ2-5	-	few	CASSQGPNQETQYF	TGTGCCAGCAGCCAAGGACCGAACCAAGAGACCCAGTACTTC
TRBV25-1	TRBJ2-1	-	many	CASSESNEQFF	TGTGCCAGCAGTGAATCTAATGAGCAGTTCTTC
TRBV20-1	TRBJ2-7	TRBD2	few	CSARLAAPGLLEQYF	TGCAGTGCTAGACTAGCGGCTCCAGGTCTCCTCGAGCAGTACTTC
TRBV5-1	TRBJ2-7	-	few	CASSPRVQGRNEQYF	TGCGCCAGCAGCCCACGAGTTCAGGGCAGGAACGAGCAGTACTTC
TRBV9	TRBJ2-5	-	-	CASSLTPPGAETQYF	TGTGCCAGCAGCCTCACCCCCCCGGGGGCAGAGACCCAGTACTTC
TRBV10-3	TRBJ2-3	TRBD2	many	CAIRGTSGSPDTQYF	TGTGCCATCAGAGGGACTAGCGGGAGCCCAGATACGCAGTATTTT
TRBV29-1	TRBJ2-1	TRBD2	many	CSVRTSGNEQFF	TGCAGCGTGAGGACTAGCGGTAATGAGCAGTTCTTC
TRBV20-1	TRBJ2-7	TRBD2	few	CSARDWTSGSDEQYF	TGCAGTGCTAGAGATTGGACTAGCGGGAGTGATGAGCAGTACTTC
TRBV12-3/TRBV12-4	TRBJ2-1	-	many	CASSLPPGNEQFF	TGTGCCAGCAGCCTACCCCCTGGCAATGAGCAGTTCTTC
TRBV6-6	TRBJ2-2	-	many	CASSSLHTGELFF	TGTGCCAGCAGTTCCCTCCACACCGGGGAGCTGTTTTTT
TRBV5-1	TRBJ2-1	TRBD1	few	CASRYRGRLEQFF	TGCGCCAGTCGCTACAGGGGGCGCCTCGAGCAGTTCTTC
TRBV10-3	TRBJ1-4	TRBD1	-	CAISRDRGSGEKLFF	TGTGCCATCAGCCGGGACAGGGGATCGGGTGAAAAACTGTTTTTT
TRBV7-9	TRBJ2-1	TRBD2	few	CASSASSGTSRDEQFF	TGTGCCAGCAGCGCCTCCTCCGGGACTAGCAGGGATGAGCAGTTCTTC
TRBV18	TRBJ2-1	-	-	CASSPPSVNEQFF	TGTGCCAGCTCACCACCTTCTGTTAATGAGCAGTTCTTC